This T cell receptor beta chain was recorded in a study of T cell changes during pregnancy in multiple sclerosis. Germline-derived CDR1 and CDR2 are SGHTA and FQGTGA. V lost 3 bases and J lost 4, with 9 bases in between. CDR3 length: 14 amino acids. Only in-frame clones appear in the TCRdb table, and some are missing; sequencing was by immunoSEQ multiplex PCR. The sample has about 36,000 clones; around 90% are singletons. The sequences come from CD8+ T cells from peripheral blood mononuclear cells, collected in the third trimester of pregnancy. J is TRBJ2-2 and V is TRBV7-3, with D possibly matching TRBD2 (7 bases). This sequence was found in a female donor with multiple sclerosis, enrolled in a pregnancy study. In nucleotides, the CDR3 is TGTGCCAGCAGCTTGAGGGGGGGCACCGGGGAGCTGTTTTTT. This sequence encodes CASSLRGGTGELFF. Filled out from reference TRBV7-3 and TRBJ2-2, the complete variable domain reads GAGVSQTPSNKVTEKGKYVELRCDPISGHTALYWYRQSLGQGPEFLIYFQGTGAADDSGLPNDRFFAVRPEGSVSTLKIQRTERGDSAVYLCASSLRGGTGELFFGEGSRLTVL.